This TCR beta chain was found in a study of cytomegalovirus exposure and HLA in healthy donors. 13 Jbeta primers and 60 Vbeta primers were used for the PCR. Clones were sequenced by immunoSEQ multiplex PCR, and TCRdb holds only the in-frame ones, with some missing. The sample contains almost 85,000 clones, about three quarters of which appear only once. Losses at the gene ends were 8 bases for V and 3 bases for J; bases not matched to a gene: 10. This CDR3 spans 15 amino acids. The germline V gene encodes CDR1 LNHDA and CDR2 SQIVND (reference sequence). The chain couples TRBV19 to TRBJ2-7; 10 nucleotides match TRBD1. The clonotype was recovered from a male donor in good health and CMV-seropositive. Sequencing was performed on PBMCs. The CDR3: CASQISGTGDYEQYF. The CDR3 DNA is TGTGCCAGTCAAATTTCCGGGACAGGGGACTACGAGCAGTACTTC.